This T cell receptor (beta chain) was recorded in a study of cytomegalovirus exposure and HLA in healthy donors. The PCR made use of 60 Vbeta and 13 Jbeta primers. Study processing details: In a later analysis, the count reached some 73 million unique TCR beta chains, with roughly 9.9 million shared. The repertoire was sequenced with immunoSEQ multiplex PCR; TCRdb's copy has only in-frame clones and lacks some. The DNA was the basis for D and trimming; V, J and clone size are from that table. The sample shows 150,000 to 200,000 clones, about four fifths of them seen only once. Germline loops: CDR1 SGHNT, CDR2 YYREEE (reference sequence). V dropped 0 bases and J dropped 4 bases, with 7 bases sitting between them. This CDR3 has 14 residues. Details on this clone: The antigen is unknown.

Regarding the study as a whole: Researchers reportedly found TCR beta sequences accurately predicted most subjects' HLA-A and HLA-B alleles. Testing in vitro showed a few CMV-associated chains specific for CMV antigens.

Source material: PBMCs. The sequence came from a woman aged 25 to 39 in good health and CMV-seropositive. This sequence joins TRBV5-4 and TRBJ1-4; perhaps TRBD1 as D (5 bases). The CDR3 is CASSLAGNNEKLFF. The CDR3, as DNA: TGTGCCAGCAGCTTGGCAGGGAATAATGAAAAACTGTTTTTT.